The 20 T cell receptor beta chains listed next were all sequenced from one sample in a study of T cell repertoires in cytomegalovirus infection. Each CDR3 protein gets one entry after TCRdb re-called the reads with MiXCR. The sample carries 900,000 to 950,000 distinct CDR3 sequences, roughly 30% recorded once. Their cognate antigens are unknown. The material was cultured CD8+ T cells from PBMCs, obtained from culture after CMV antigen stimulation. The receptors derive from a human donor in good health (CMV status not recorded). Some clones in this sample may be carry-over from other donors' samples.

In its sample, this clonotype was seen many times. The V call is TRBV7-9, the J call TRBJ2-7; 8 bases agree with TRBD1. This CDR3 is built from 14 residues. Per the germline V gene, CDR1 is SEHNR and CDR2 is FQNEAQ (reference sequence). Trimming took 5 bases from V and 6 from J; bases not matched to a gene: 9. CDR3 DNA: TGTGCCAGCAGCGGTCGGACAGGGTCCACCGAGCAGTACTTC. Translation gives CASSGRTGSTEQYF.

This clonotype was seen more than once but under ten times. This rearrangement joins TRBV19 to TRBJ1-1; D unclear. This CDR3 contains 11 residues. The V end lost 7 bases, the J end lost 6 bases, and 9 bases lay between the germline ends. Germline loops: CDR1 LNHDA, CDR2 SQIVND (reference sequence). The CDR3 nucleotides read TGTGCCAGTATCCTATGGCCTGAAGCTTTCTTT. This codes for CASILWPEAFF.

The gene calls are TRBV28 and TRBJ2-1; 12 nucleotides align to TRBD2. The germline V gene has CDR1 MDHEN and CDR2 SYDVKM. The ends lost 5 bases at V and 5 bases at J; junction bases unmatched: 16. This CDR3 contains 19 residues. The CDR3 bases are TGTGCCAGCAGTGAGACTAGCGGGGGAACCCCTTCCCTGGACAATGAGCAGTTCTTC. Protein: CASSETSGGTPSLDNEQFF.

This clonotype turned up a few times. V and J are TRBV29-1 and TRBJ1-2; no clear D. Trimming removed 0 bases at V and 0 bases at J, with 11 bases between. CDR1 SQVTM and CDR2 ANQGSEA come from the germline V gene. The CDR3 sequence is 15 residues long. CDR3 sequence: CSVEDFGDSNYGYTF. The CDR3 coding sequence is TGCAGCGTTGAAGATTTTGGTGATTCTAACTATGGCTACACCTTC.

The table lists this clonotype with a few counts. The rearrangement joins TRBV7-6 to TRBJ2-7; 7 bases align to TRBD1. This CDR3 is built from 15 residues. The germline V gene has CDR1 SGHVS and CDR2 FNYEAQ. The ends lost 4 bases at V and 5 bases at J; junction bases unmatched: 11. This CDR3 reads CASSWRTGGEDEQYF. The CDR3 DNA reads TGTGCCAGCAGCTGGCGGACAGGTGGCGAAGACGAGCAGTACTTC.

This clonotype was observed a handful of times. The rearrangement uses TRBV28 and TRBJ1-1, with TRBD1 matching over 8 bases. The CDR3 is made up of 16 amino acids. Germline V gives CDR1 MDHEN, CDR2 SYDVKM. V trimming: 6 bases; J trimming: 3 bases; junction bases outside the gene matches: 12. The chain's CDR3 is CASRIPNRGAHTEAFF. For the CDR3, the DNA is TGTGCCAGCAGAATACCCAACAGGGGGGCCCACACTGAAGCTTTCTTT.

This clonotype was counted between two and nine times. For the CDR3, the DNA is TGTGCCAGCAGTTTAGCGGGGTATCTTGAAAAACTGTTTTTT. It encodes CASSLAGYLEKLFF. V and J are TRBV12-3 or TRBV12-4 and TRBJ1-4, with D unresolved. This CDR3 is 14 amino acids long. Trimming took 0 bases from V and 7 from J, leaving 9 bases between them.

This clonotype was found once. CDR3 nucleotides: TGTGCCAGCAGGCCGTCGGACAACGGGCTCAATGAAAAACTGTTTTTT. Amino acids: CASRPSDNGLNEKLFF. V usage is TRBV4-2 and J usage is TRBJ1-4; weak D call: TRBD1 (5 bases). Trimming removed 6 bases at V and 5 bases at J, with 19 bases between. The germline V gene has CDR1 LGHNA and CDR2 YNFKEQ. The CDR3 totals 16 residues.

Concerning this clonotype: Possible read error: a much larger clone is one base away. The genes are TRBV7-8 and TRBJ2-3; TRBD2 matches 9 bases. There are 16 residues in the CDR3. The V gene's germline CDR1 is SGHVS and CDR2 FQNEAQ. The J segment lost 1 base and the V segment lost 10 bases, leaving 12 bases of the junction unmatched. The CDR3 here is CANSLLASGGTDTQYF. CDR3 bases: TGTGCCAACAGTCTCCTTGCTAGCGGGGGCACAGATACGCAGTATTTT.

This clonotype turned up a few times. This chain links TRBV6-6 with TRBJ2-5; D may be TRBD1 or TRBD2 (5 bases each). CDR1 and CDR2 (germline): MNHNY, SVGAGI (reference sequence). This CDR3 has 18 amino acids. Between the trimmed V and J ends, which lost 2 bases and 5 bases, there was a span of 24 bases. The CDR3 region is CASSYPPAGIRGGETQYF. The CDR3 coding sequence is TGTGCCAGCAGTTACCCCCCAGCCGGGATCCGGGGCGGGGAGACCCAGTACTTC.

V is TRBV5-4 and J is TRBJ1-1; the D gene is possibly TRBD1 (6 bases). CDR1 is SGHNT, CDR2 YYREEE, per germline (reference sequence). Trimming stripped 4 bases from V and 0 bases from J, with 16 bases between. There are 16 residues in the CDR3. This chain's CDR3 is CASSVDGQPMNTEAFF. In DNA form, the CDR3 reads TGTGCCAGCAGCGTAGATGGACAGCCCATGAACACTGAAGCTTTCTTT.

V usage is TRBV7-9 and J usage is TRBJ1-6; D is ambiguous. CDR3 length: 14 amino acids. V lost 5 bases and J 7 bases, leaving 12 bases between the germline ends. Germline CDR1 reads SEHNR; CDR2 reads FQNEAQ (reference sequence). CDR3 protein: CASSTLGRNSPLHF. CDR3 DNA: TGTGCCAGCAGCACCTTGGGTAGAAATTCACCCCTCCACTTT.

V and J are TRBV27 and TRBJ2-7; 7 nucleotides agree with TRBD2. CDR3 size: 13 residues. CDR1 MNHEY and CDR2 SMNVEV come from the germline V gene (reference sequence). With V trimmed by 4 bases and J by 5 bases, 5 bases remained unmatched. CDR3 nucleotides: TGTGCCAGCAGTTGGGGGGGGGGAAACGAGCAGTACTTC. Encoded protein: CASSWGGGNEQYF.

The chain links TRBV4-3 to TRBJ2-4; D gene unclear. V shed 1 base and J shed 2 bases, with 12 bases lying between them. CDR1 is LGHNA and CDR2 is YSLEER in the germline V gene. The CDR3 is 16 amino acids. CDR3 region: CASSQVWGSTKNIQYF. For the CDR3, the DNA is TGCGCCAGCAGCCAAGTTTGGGGTTCCACCAAAAACATTCAGTACTTC.

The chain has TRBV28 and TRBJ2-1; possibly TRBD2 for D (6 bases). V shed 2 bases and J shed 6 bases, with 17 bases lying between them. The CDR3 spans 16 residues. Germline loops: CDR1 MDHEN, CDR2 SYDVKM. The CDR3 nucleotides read TGTGCCAGCAGTTTAAGGATGGGACTCCCTAGCAATGAGCAGTTCTTC. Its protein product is CASSLRMGLPSNEQFF.

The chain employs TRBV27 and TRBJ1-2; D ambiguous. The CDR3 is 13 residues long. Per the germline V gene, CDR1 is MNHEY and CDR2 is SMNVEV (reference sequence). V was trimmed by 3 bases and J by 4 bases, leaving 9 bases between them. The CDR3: CASSFRPPYGYTF. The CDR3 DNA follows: TGTGCCAGCAGTTTTCGGCCCCCCTATGGCTACACCTTC.

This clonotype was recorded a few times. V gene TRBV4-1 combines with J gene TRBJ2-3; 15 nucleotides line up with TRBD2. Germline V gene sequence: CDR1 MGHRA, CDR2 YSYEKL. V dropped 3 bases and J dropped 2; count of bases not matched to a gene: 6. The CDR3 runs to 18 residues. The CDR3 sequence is CASSQTGTSGGLTDTQYF. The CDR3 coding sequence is TGCGCCAGCAGCCAGACCGGGACTAGCGGGGGGCTCACAGATACGCAGTATTTT.

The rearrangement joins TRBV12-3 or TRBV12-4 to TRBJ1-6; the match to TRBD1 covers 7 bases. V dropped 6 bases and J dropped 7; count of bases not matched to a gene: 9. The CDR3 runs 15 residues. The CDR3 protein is CASSLHRGENSPLHF. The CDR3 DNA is TGTGCCAGCAGCCTTCACAGGGGCGAGAATTCACCCCTCCACTTT.

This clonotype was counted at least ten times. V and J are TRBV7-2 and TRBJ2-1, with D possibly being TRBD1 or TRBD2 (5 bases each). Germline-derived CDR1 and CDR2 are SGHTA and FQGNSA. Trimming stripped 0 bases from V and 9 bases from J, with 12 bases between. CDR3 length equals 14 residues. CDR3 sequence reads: CASSLAGERGEQFF. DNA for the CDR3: TGTGCCAGCAGCTTAGCGGGGGAAAGGGGTGAGCAGTTCTTC.

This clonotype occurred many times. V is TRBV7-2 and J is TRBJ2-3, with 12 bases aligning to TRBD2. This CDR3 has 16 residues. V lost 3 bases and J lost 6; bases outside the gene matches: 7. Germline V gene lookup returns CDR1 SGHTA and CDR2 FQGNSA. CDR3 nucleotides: TGTGCCAGCAGCTTTACTAGCGGGGGGCTCCCCGATACGCAGTATTTT. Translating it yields CASSFTSGGLPDTQYF.